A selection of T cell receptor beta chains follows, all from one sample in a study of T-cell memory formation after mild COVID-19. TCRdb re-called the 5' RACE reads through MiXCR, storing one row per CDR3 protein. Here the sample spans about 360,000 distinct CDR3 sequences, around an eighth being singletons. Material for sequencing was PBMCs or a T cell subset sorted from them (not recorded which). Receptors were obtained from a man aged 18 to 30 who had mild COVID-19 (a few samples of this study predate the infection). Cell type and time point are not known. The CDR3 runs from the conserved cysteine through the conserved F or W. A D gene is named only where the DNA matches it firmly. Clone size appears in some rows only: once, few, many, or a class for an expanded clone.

CASRREANEQYF TGTGCCAGCAGGAGGGAGGCGAACGAGCAGTACTTC - TRBJ2-7 TRBV7-2 - 12
CARGGTGGSDEQYF TGTGCCAGGGGGGGCACAGGGGGTAGCGACGAGCAGTACTTC few TRBJ2-7 TRBV6-1 TRBD1 14
CASSFIAANNEQFF TGTGCCAGCAGTTTCATTGCAGCCAACAATGAGCAGTTCTTC many TRBJ2-1 TRBV12-3/TRBV12-4 - 14
CASSLAGRPRKNTEAFF TGCGCCAGCAGCTTGGCGGGCAGACCGCGTAAGAACACTGAAGCTTTCTTT - TRBJ1-1 TRBV5-1 - 17
CASSPERSGGSDTQYF TGTGCCAGCAGTCCGGAGAGGAGCGGGGGGTCAGATACGCAGTATTTT few TRBJ2-3 TRBV7-3 TRBD2 16
CASSLAGLAATQYF TGTGCCAGCAGCTTAGCGGGCCTGGCTGCTACCCAGTACTTC - TRBJ2-5 TRBV7-6 - 14
CASSLGPGGTNTEAFF TGTGCCAGCAGCTTAGGGCCAGGGGGGACGAACACTGAAGCTTTCTTT - TRBJ1-1 TRBV5-6 TRBD1 16
CASSLARTGSGNTIYF TGTGCCAGCAGTTTAGCTCGGACGGGCTCTGGAAACACCATATATTTT few TRBJ1-3 TRBV12-3/TRBV12-4 - 16
CASSVNAGELFF TGTGCCAGCAGCGTAAACGCCGGGGAGCTGTTTTTT few TRBJ2-2 TRBV9 - 12
CSARDRQGYEQYF TGCAGTGCTAGAGATAGACAGGGTTACGAGCAGTACTTC many TRBJ2-7 TRBV20-1 TRBD1 13
CASAAEGQETQYF TGTGCCAGCGCTGCCGAGGGGCAAGAGACCCAGTACTTC - TRBJ2-5 TRBV18 - 13
CASSPGRGEADTEAFF TGTGCCAGCAGCCCCGGCCGGGGGGAGGCGGACACTGAAGCTTTCTTT many TRBJ1-1 TRBV9 - 16
CSVGLGANTEAFF TGCAGCGTTGGACTGGGGGCGAACACTGAAGCTTTCTTT few TRBJ1-1 TRBV29-1 - 13
CASSGSGQGIYGYTF TGTGCCAGCAGTGGTTCGGGACAGGGGATCTATGGCTACACCTTC - TRBJ1-2 TRBV6-5 TRBD1 15
CASSEYSSSTVYNEQFF TGTGCCAGCAGTGAATACTCTTCGTCCACGGTCTACAATGAGCAGTTCTTC few TRBJ2-1 TRBV6-1 - 17
CASSLPTRNTEAFF TGTGCCAGCAGCCTGCCGACAAGGAACACTGAAGCTTTCTTT - TRBJ1-1 TRBV11-1 - 14
CAISGLNEKLFF TGTGCCATCAGTGGGCTAAATGAAAAACTGTTTTTT - TRBJ1-4 TRBV10-3 - 12
CASSAAGRTDTQYF TGCGCCAGCAGCGCAGCGGGGCGCACAGATACGCAGTATTTT many TRBJ2-3 TRBV5-1 TRBD2 14
CASSLMTDSPLHF TGCGCCAGCAGCTTGATGACGGATTCACCCCTCCACTTT few TRBJ1-6 TRBV5-1 - 13
CASSGLAKTQYF TGTGCCAGCAGCGGTCTAGCGAAGACCCAGTACTTC - TRBJ2-5 TRBV9 - 12
CASSLVVSSYNEQFF TGTGCCAGCAGCTTAGTGGTGAGCTCCTACAATGAGCAGTTCTTC - TRBJ2-1 TRBV7-9 - 15
CASSLWVDPTSVQYF TGTGCCAGCAGCTTGTGGGTTGACCCCACATCCGTCCAGTACTTC - TRBJ2-5 TRBV5-5 - 15
CASSYLSVGAWTDTQYF TGTGCCAGCAGTTACTTATCCGTGGGGGCCTGGACAGATACGCAGTATTTT - TRBJ2-3 TRBV6-5 - 17